The 9 T cell receptor beta chains listed next were all sequenced from one sample in a study of cytomegalovirus exposure and HLA in healthy donors. The PCR made use of 60 Vbeta and 13 Jbeta primers. Assay: immunoSEQ multiplex PCR; the TCRdb copy retains only in-frame clones and omits some. The profile shows 200,000 to 250,000 clones, 70% to 85% of them singletons. The sequencing input was PBMCs. These receptor sequences come from a girl aged 2-9 years in good health and CMV-seronegative.

This clone was detected only once. The rearrangement uses TRBV5-6 and TRBJ1-2; 7 bases line up with TRBD1. V trimming: 4 bases; J trimming: 7 bases; junction bases outside the gene matches: 10. This CDR3 region has 14 residues. Germline assignment: CDR1 SGHDT and CDR2 YYEEEE. The CDR3 sequence: CASSTGVEICGYTF. The DNA of the CDR3 is TGTGCCAGCAGCACAGGGGTGGAGATATGTGGCTACACCTTC. The entire variable domain, with the rest obtained from reference TRBV5-6 and TRBJ1-2, is as follows: DAGVTQSPTHLIKTRGQQVTLRCSPKSGHDTVSWYQQALGQGPQFIFQYYEEEERQRGNFPDRFSGHQFPNYSSELNVNALLLGDSALYLCASSTGVEICGYTFGSGTRLTVV.

The V call is TRBV7-8, the J call TRBJ1-5; D gene ambiguous. This CDR3 spans 13 amino acids. Trimming took 6 bases from V and 6 from J, leaving 12 bases between them. Germline lookup yields CDR1 SGHVS and CDR2 FQNEAQ. The CDR3, as DNA: TGTGCCAGCAGTCCGAGGTTCAGTCAGCCCCAGCATTTT. It encodes CASSPRFSQPQHF.

The chain recombines TRBV4-1 with TRBJ2-7; D is possibly TRBD1 (6 bases). The length of the CDR3 is 16 residues. Germline V gene lookup returns CDR1 MGHRA and CDR2 YSYEKL. Trimming took off 3 bases at V and 3 bases at J, with 18 bases between the two ends. The DNA for the CDR3 is TGCGCCAGCAGCCAGGGGTCTGGAAGGGGGAACTACGAGCAGTACTTC. Amino acid sequence: CASSQGSGRGNYEQYF.

The V and J genes are TRBV7-6 and TRBJ2-5, with 13 bases lining up with TRBD2. CDR3 length: 15 residues. V was pared by 5 bases and J by 3 bases, with 3 bases of the junction left unmatched. The germline V gene encodes CDR1 SGHVS and CDR2 FNYEAQ. The CDR3 DNA is TGTGCCAGCAGCAAACTAGCGGGGGGGGAAGAGACCCAGTACTTC. Translation: CASSKLAGGEETQYF.

The chain links TRBV5-6 to TRBJ1-2; the match to TRBD1 covers 11 bases. The V segment lost 5 bases and the J segment 0 bases; nucleotides outside the gene matches: 6. CDR1 SGHDT and CDR2 YYEEEE come from the germline V gene. The CDR3 extends over 16 amino acids. CDR3: CASSGPDRGPNYGYTF. The CDR3 bases are TGTGCCAGCAGTGGCCCGGACAGGGGGCCTAACTATGGCTACACCTTC.

The CDR3 DNA sequence: TGTGCCAGCAGCCAAGATCGCACCGGGAGGGCCAACACCGGGGAGCTGTTTTTT. It is translated as CASSQDRTGRANTGELFF. The chain combines TRBV14 with TRBJ2-2; 8 bases are a match to TRBD2. V was pared by 0 bases and J by 2 bases, with 8 bases of the junction left unmatched. The CDR3 spans 18 residues. CDR1 and CDR2 from the germline V gene are SGHDN and FVKESK.

This clone was seen just once. The genes are TRBV9 and TRBJ2-3, with 9 bases matching TRBD2. Trimming removed 0 bases from V and 4 bases from J; junction bases left unmatched: 6. The CDR3 runs 16 residues. The germline V gene has CDR1 SGDLS and CDR2 YYNGEE. The CDR3 coding sequence is TGTGCCAGCAGCGTAGAACTAGCGGGTGGCGCAGATACGCAGTATTTT. It translates to CASSVELAGGADTQYF.

This clone was picked up a small number of times. J is TRBJ2-5 and V is TRBV6-1; TRBD2 matches at 12 bases. The length of the CDR3 is 14 residues. The germline V gene encodes CDR1 MNHNS and CDR2 SASEGT. V lost 7 bases and J lost 4; bases outside the gene matches: 4. CDR3 DNA sequence: TGTGCCAGCAACTTACTAGCGGGAGGAGAGACCCAGTACTTC. It is translated as CASNLLAGGETQYF.

This chain links TRBV25-1 with TRBJ2-5, with 9 bases identical to TRBD2. V was clipped by 1 base and J by 1 base; unmatched bases: 4. The CDR3 extends over 16 amino acids. Germline CDR1 MGHDK, CDR2 SYGVNS. The CDR3 DNA is TGTGCCAGCAGTGAATCAGGGCGGGGGGGCCAAGAGACCCAGTACTTC. It is translated as CASSESGRGGQETQYF.